These T cell receptor beta chains were read from a single sample in a study of T cell repertoires in cytomegalovirus infection. TCRdb ran MiXCR on the reads and lists one entry per CDR3 protein. Of about 920,000 distinct CDR3 sequences listed, around 32% are singletons. No antigen has been identified for these receptors. This material consisted of cultured CD8+ T cells from PBMCs, taken from culture after CMV antigen stimulation. Receptors were obtained from a human donor in good health (CMV status not recorded). Some clones in this sample may be carry-over from other donors' samples. Both conserved end residues are part of each CDR3.

cdr3_aa: CASSLVREPSGNTIYF
v_call: TRBV7-9
j_call: TRBJ1-3

cdr3_aa: CASSRGRDNTEAFF
v_call: TRBV7-3
j_call: TRBJ1-1

cdr3_aa: CASSLVMGGQETQYF
v_call: TRBV7-6
j_call: TRBJ2-5

cdr3_aa: CASNWTGCYSWGSPLHF
v_call: TRBV5-6
j_call: TRBJ1-6

cdr3_aa: CASSYTVAGAMYNEQFF
v_call: TRBV6-2/TRBV6-3
j_call: TRBJ2-1

cdr3_aa: CASSLEQGVPNEQYF
v_call: TRBV7-6
j_call: TRBJ2-7

cdr3_aa: CASSLNGNPYNEQFF
v_call: TRBV7-4
j_call: TRBJ2-1

cdr3_aa: CASIRGGAGGWNNEQFF
v_call: TRBV7-2
j_call: TRBJ2-1

cdr3_aa: CATSSRETQYF
v_call: TRBV15
j_call: TRBJ2-5

cdr3_aa: CASSLGDRGIGETQYF
v_call: TRBV7-2
j_call: TRBJ2-5

cdr3_aa: CASSWTGGIDTQYF
v_call: TRBV7-2
j_call: TRBJ2-3

cdr3_aa: CSAPLGGPNTGELFF
v_call: TRBV20-1
j_call: TRBJ2-2

cdr3_aa: CASSLGRGLYTDTQYF
v_call: TRBV7-3
j_call: TRBJ2-3

cdr3_aa: CASSLHGTGRVRQPQHF
v_call: TRBV5-6
j_call: TRBJ1-5

cdr3_aa: CSVETPQGNGKLFF
v_call: TRBV29-1
j_call: TRBJ1-4

cdr3_aa: CASSLGQGIKVNEQFF
v_call: TRBV11-3
j_call: TRBJ2-1

cdr3_aa: CAISPGTGHNEQFF
v_call: TRBV10-3
j_call: TRBJ2-1

cdr3_aa: CAIPGGGADTQYF
v_call: TRBV10-3
j_call: TRBJ2-3

cdr3_aa: CASKQGVGATNEKLFF
v_call: TRBV6-1
j_call: TRBJ1-4

cdr3_aa: CATNDFSGEQFF
v_call: TRBV24-1
j_call: TRBJ2-1

cdr3_aa: CASSSLSGNTEAFF
v_call: TRBV27
j_call: TRBJ1-1

cdr3_aa: CSAAWGRGGNQPQHF
v_call: TRBV20-1
j_call: TRBJ1-5

cdr3_aa: CASGPPGPVQFF
v_call: TRBV12-5
j_call: TRBJ2-1

cdr3_aa: CASSSEPDGYTF
v_call: TRBV7-6
j_call: TRBJ1-2

cdr3_aa: CASSFRGGRPPDTQYF
v_call: TRBV7-9
j_call: TRBJ2-3

cdr3_aa: CASGFFLRQGGVTEAFF
v_call: TRBV12-5
j_call: TRBJ1-1

cdr3_aa: CASTPTLFYEQYF
v_call: TRBV12-3/TRBV12-4
j_call: TRBJ2-7

cdr3_aa: CASSLTDRGLTEAFF
v_call: TRBV6-6
j_call: TRBJ1-1